This T cell receptor (beta chain) originates from a study of T cell responses to AZD1222 COVID-19 vaccine. Germline CDR1 is MNHEY and CDR2 is SVGEGT. Trimming removed 4 bases from V and 4 bases from J, with 10 bases in between. This CDR3 spans 13 amino acids. Regarding the study as a whole: When two AZD1222 doses had been given, Spike-specific TCR breadth and depth rose. Unmutated regions of variants are reportedly targeted by nearly half of spike-specific TCRs. Donors, mostly white British, included more females; clonal diversity was possibly underestimated. At 160-218 and 743-854, vaccine-associated CD4 TCRs were dominant, and they spanned spike.

The assay was immunoSEQ multiplex PCR, and TCRdb's table has in-frame clones only and misses some. The table lists fewer than 100,000 clones, around 87% of them singletons. This clone showed up just once. Its specificity is not known. This specimen consisted of peripheral blood, obtained on day 0 of AZD1222 vaccination. J is TRBJ2-5 and V is TRBV6-2 or TRBV6-3; no clear D gene. The sequence was collected from an adult in good health. The CDR3 DNA is TGTGCCAGCAGTTGGGTTGCCGGAGAGACCCAGTACTTC. Its protein product is CASSWVAGETQYF.